A selection of T cell receptor beta chains follows, all from one sample in a study of blood T cell repertoires in COVID-19. The data were produced by immunoSEQ multiplex PCR, yet TCRdb's version contains in-frame clones alone and is incomplete. The profile shows approximately 150,000 clones, less than 90% of them singletons. The material sequenced was peripheral blood. The receptors derive from a woman aged 70-85 years with acute or convalescent COVID-19. Each CDR3 is given with its conserved first and last residue. Fields, in order: CDR3 length, J gene, V gene, CDR3 protein.

cdr3_length: 15; j_call: TRBJ2-3; v_call: TRBV5-1; cdr3_aa: CASSPGGTSEDTQYF
cdr3_length: 13; j_call: TRBJ2-1; v_call: TRBV4-2; cdr3_aa: CASSQDTAGEQFF
cdr3_length: 15; j_call: TRBJ1-3; v_call: TRBV6-5; cdr3_aa: CASSYRSSSGNTIYF
cdr3_length: 17; j_call: TRBJ1-6; v_call: TRBV2; cdr3_aa: CASSEGGITSLNSPLHF
cdr3_length: 14; j_call: TRBJ2-7; v_call: TRBV24-1; cdr3_aa: CATSRDRAPYEQYF
cdr3_length: 16; j_call: TRBJ1-2; v_call: TRBV28; cdr3_aa: CASSQTDRELNYGYTF
cdr3_length: 14; j_call: TRBJ1-1; v_call: TRBV7-2; cdr3_aa: CASSPWATNTEAFF
cdr3_length: 15; j_call: TRBJ1-2; v_call: TRBV6-5; cdr3_aa: CASSYSYRGKGGYTF
cdr3_length: 15; j_call: TRBJ2-1; v_call: TRBV7-3; cdr3_aa: CASSSSREDYNEQFF
cdr3_length: 14; j_call: TRBJ2-7; v_call: TRBV6-2/TRBV6-3; cdr3_aa: CASSYARSSYEQYF
cdr3_length: 13; j_call: TRBJ1-1; v_call: TRBV5-1; cdr3_aa: CASSFGQNTEAFF
cdr3_length: 16; j_call: TRBJ2-5; v_call: TRBV30; cdr3_aa: CAWSVRLAGREETQYF
cdr3_length: 13; j_call: TRBJ1-5; v_call: TRBV12-3/TRBV12-4; cdr3_aa: CASGQGAWQPQHF
cdr3_length: 17; j_call: TRBJ2-2; v_call: TRBV2; cdr3_aa: CASRRTGHASGAGELFF
cdr3_length: 15; j_call: TRBJ2-7; v_call: TRBV7-2; cdr3_aa: CASRADRAITYEQYF
cdr3_length: 15; j_call: TRBJ1-2; v_call: TRBV27; cdr3_aa: CASSLGGGPGYGYTF
cdr3_length: 13; j_call: TRBJ1-1; v_call: TRBV18; cdr3_aa: CASSYLKGAEAFF
cdr3_length: 13; j_call: TRBJ2-7; v_call: TRBV30; cdr3_aa: CAWSRDSTYEQYF
cdr3_length: 14; j_call: TRBJ2-7; v_call: TRBV6-6; cdr3_aa: CASSRGQGSHEQYF
cdr3_length: 14; j_call: TRBJ1-5; v_call: TRBV18; cdr3_aa: CASSPPWATQPQHF
cdr3_length: 15; j_call: TRBJ2-7; v_call: TRBV6-5; cdr3_aa: CASSWTGIGAYEQYF
cdr3_length: 13; j_call: TRBJ1-3; v_call: TRBV6-5; cdr3_aa: CASSRDSKNTIYF
cdr3_length: 13; j_call: TRBJ2-1; v_call: TRBV2; cdr3_aa: CASSLQGWNEQFF
cdr3_length: 14; j_call: TRBJ1-1; v_call: TRBV7-3; cdr3_aa: CASSLGRVNTEAFF
cdr3_length: 17; j_call: TRBJ2-3; v_call: TRBV4-2; cdr3_aa: CASSQDWVGDSTDTQYF
cdr3_length: 14; j_call: TRBJ1-1; v_call: TRBV11-1; cdr3_aa: CASSNRGMNTEAFF
cdr3_length: 16; j_call: TRBJ1-2; v_call: TRBV6-6; cdr3_aa: CASSPGGQGSWYGYTF
cdr3_length: 14; j_call: TRBJ2-5; v_call: TRBV19; cdr3_aa: CASNIGTGQETQYF
cdr3_length: 15; j_call: TRBJ2-2; v_call: TRBV6-2/TRBV6-3; cdr3_aa: CASSYSWGLAGELFF
cdr3_length: 14; j_call: TRBJ2-6; v_call: TRBV19; cdr3_aa: CASSQNSGANVLTF
cdr3_length: 18; j_call: TRBJ2-2; v_call: TRBV4-3; cdr3_aa: CASSQDGGALRITGELFF
cdr3_length: 12; j_call: TRBJ1-3; v_call: TRBV3-1/TRBV3-2; cdr3_aa: CASSQGGETIYF
cdr3_length: 15; j_call: TRBJ2-7; v_call: TRBV6-1; cdr3_aa: CASSEKHIPNHEQYF
cdr3_length: 15; j_call: TRBJ2-7; v_call: TRBV7-9; cdr3_aa: CASSTFPGSSYEQYF
cdr3_length: 13; j_call: TRBJ1-2; v_call: TRBV5-5; cdr3_aa: CASSLAGTSGYTF
cdr3_length: 15; j_call: TRBJ1-3; v_call: TRBV19; cdr3_aa: CASTNLYGSGNTIYF
cdr3_length: 16; j_call: TRBJ2-7; v_call: TRBV5-6; cdr3_aa: CASSVPATGVAAEQYF
cdr3_length: 14; j_call: TRBJ1-1; v_call: TRBV6-6; cdr3_aa: CASSYAEPNTEAFF
cdr3_length: 14; j_call: TRBJ2-1; v_call: TRBV7-9; cdr3_aa: CASSLVGTSTEQFF
cdr3_length: 15; j_call: TRBJ2-1; v_call: TRBV5-1; cdr3_aa: CASSLDPSGRNEQFF
cdr3_length: 15; j_call: TRBJ1-3; v_call: TRBV19; cdr3_aa: CASSGRDFSGNTIYF
cdr3_length: 15; j_call: TRBJ2-7; v_call: TRBV7-2; cdr3_aa: CASTDGQGFGDEQYF
cdr3_length: 15; j_call: TRBJ2-2; v_call: TRBV5-1; cdr3_aa: CASSLSGQVTGELFF
cdr3_length: 17; j_call: TRBJ2-1; v_call: TRBV2; cdr3_aa: CASSQGTSQSSYNEQFF
cdr3_length: 17; j_call: TRBJ2-3; v_call: TRBV5-4; cdr3_aa: CASSLDDVAGPRDTQYF
cdr3_length: 15; j_call: TRBJ2-3; v_call: TRBV28; cdr3_aa: CASSYTGSPTDTQYF
cdr3_length: 16; j_call: TRBJ2-1; v_call: TRBV6-4; cdr3_aa: CASSDLTSGTYNEQFF
cdr3_length: 12; j_call: TRBJ2-1; v_call: TRBV5-1; cdr3_aa: CASRDRSNEQFF
cdr3_length: 18; j_call: TRBJ1-2; v_call: TRBV2; cdr3_aa: CASSEAPIRSGTAKGYTF
cdr3_length: 15; j_call: TRBJ1-6; v_call: TRBV19; cdr3_aa: CASSEQGAVRSPLHF
cdr3_length: 14; j_call: TRBJ1-2; v_call: TRBV6-2/TRBV6-3; cdr3_aa: CASSYKGAVYGYTF
cdr3_length: 17; j_call: TRBJ2-2; v_call: TRBV5-1; cdr3_aa: CASSPGTSGGPTGELFF
cdr3_length: 17; j_call: TRBJ1-1; v_call: TRBV11-2; cdr3_aa: CASSLESGYLGNTEAFF
cdr3_length: 16; j_call: TRBJ1-3; v_call: TRBV29-1; cdr3_aa: CSVASGLRNSGNTIYF
cdr3_length: 15; j_call: TRBJ2-3; v_call: TRBV27; cdr3_aa: CASSAGLAGVGTQYF